This T cell receptor beta chain is from a study of blood T cells in healthy people across ages. There are a few counts of this clonotype. Its specificity is not known. Per sample, no less than 5 micrograms of total RNA were extracted. For the second PCR, which ran for 7 to 11 cycles, a sample-barcoded 5' primer and a J-beta primer mix were used. TCRdb independently ran MiXCR on the 5' RACE reads; one entry per CDR3 protein. This table has some 800,000 distinct CDR3 sequences, more than 20% appearing once. Study findings and constraints: Strong correlation existed between TCR beta diversity and naive T cell percentage. Both naive CD4+ cell counts and diversity were greater in long-lived donors than in aged donors.

Deletions cut 4 bases from V and 4 bases from J, with 12 bases between. This CDR3 contains 14 residues. Looked up from germline, CDR1 is KGHDR and CDR2 is SFDVKD. This sample was shared with a second study, whose subject was T cells of mothers and their children.

The rearrangement joins TRBV24-1 to TRBJ1-2, with a weak D call TRBD1 (6 bases). The clonotype was recovered from a boy younger than 18 in good health. The material sequenced was blood. The CDR3 spells CATSDRTAAYGYTF. The CDR3 DNA reads TGTGCCACCAGTGACCGGACAGCAGCCTATGGCTACACCTTC.